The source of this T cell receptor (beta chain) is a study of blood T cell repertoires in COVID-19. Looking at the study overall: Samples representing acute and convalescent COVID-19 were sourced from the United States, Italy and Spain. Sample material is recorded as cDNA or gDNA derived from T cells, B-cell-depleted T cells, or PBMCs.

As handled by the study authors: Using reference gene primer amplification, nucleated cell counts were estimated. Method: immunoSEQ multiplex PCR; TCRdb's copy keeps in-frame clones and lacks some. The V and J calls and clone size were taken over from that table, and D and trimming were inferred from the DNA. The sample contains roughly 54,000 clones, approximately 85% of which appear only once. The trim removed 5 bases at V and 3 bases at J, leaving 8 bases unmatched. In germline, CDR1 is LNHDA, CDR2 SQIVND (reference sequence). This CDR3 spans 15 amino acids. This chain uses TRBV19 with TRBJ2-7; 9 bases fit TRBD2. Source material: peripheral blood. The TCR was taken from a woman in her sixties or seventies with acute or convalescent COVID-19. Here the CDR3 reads CASSLSGGSHYEQYF. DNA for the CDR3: TGTGCCAGTAGTCTGAGCGGGGGGTCTCACTACGAGCAGTACTTC.